One and the same sample provided the 29 T cell receptor beta chains below, sequenced in a study of T cells in localized non-small cell lung cancer (dated by TCRdb to 2020 to 2021). The method was the immunoSEQ multiplex PCR assay. The table was pulled from immuneACCESS by TCRdb, which kept in-frame rearrangements only. Such tables lose some clones; where checked, under half of the loss comes from unresolved V genes, and the rest has no known cause. This sample holds about 31,000 clones; 70% to 90% were observed only once. The ten largest make up under 5% of the sample. The sample consisted of peripheral blood mononuclear cells, taken before any cancer treatment. The source is a woman aged 40 to 75 with stage III lung adenocarcinoma.

This sequence joins TRBV4-3 and TRBJ2-7, with TRBD1 matching 12 bases. This CDR3 has 15 amino acids. Germline CDR1 reads LGHNA; CDR2 reads YSLEER. The junction had 8 bases not matched to a gene; V was cut back by 4 bases and J by 7 bases. In DNA form, the CDR3 reads TGCGCCAGCAGCCGCCGGGGACAGGGGGCGAGTGAGCAGTACTTC. It specifies CASSRRGQGASEQYF.

The V and J genes are TRBV5-1 and TRBJ2-7; D gene unclear. Germline-derived CDR1 and CDR2 are SGHRS and YFSETQ. With 3 bases removed from V and 0 bases from J, the gap between germline ends came to 10 bases. The CDR3 runs 14 residues. The CDR3 spells CASSSGRSSYEQYF. The CDR3, as DNA: TGCGCCAGCAGCTCCGGCAGGAGCTCCTACGAGCAGTACTTC.

The J gene is TRBJ2-1, the V gene TRBV11-2; a possible D gene is TRBD1 (6 bases). This CDR3 comprises 15 residues. The V end was cut by 0 bases, the J end by 8 bases, with 14 bases between. Germline V lookup: CDR1 SGHAT, CDR2 FQNNGV. CDR3 region: CASSLESGDVDEQFF. DNA for the CDR3: TGTGCCAGCAGCTTAGAGTCAGGGGATGTCGATGAGCAGTTCTTC. Drawing the rest from reference TRBV11-2 and TRBJ2-1, the complete variable domain is EAGVAQSPRYKIIEKRQSVAFWCNPISGHATLYWYQQILGQGPKLLIQFQNNGVVDDSQLPKDRFSAERLKGVDSTLKIQPAKLEDSAVYLCASSLESGDVDEQFFGPGTRLTVL.

Written as DNA, the CDR3 is TGTGCCAGCAGCGTAGCTCGGGACAGAGGATATGGCTACACCTTC. This translates into CASSVARDRGYGYTF. The chain has TRBV9 and TRBJ1-2; 7 bases are shared with TRBD1. Germline CDR1 reads SGDLS; CDR2 reads YYNGEE. The ends lost 0 bases at V and 5 bases at J; junction bases unmatched: 7. This CDR3 spans 15 amino acids.

The gene calls are TRBV5-1 and TRBJ1-1; tentative D call: TRBD1 (6 bases). This CDR3 has 15 amino acids. Between the trimmed V and J ends, which lost 7 bases and 0 bases, there was a span of 16 bases. Germline V gene lookup returns CDR1 SGHRS and CDR2 YFSETQ. The DNA for the CDR3 is TGCGCCAGCTACCCAGGGGCCCCAATGAACACTGAAGCTTTCTTT. Its protein is CASYPGAPMNTEAFF.

The genes are TRBV29-1 and TRBJ1-5; 8 nucleotides align to TRBD1. This CDR3 region has 13 residues. Germline assignment: CDR1 SQVTM and CDR2 ANQGSEA. Losses at the gene ends were 4 bases for V and 4 bases for J; bases not matched to a gene: 3. The CDR3 is CSVGRDRNQPQHF. In nucleotides, the CDR3 is TGCAGCGTTGGGAGGGACAGGAATCAGCCCCAGCATTTT. Supplemented by reference TRBV29-1 and TRBJ1-5, the full variable domain reads SAVISQKPSRDICQRGTSLTIQCQVDSQVTMMFWYRQQPGQSLTLIATANQGSEATYESGFVIDKFPISRPNLTFSTLTVSNMSPEDSSIYLCSVGRDRNQPQHFGDGTRLSIL.

This chain connects TRBV10-3 to TRBJ1-2, with a weak D call TRBD1 (5 bases). The CDR3 has 15 residues. Germline assignment: CDR1 ENHRY and CDR2 SYGVKD. The ends were cut back, 0 bases at V and 2 bases at J, with 10 bases in the middle. The CDR3 DNA is TGTGCCATCAGTGAGTCGACGGGGGGGAACTATGGCTACACCTTC. Translated, it gives CAISESTGGNYGYTF.

The chain joins TRBV5-6 to TRBJ1-3; D gene uncertain. The V gene's germline CDR1 is SGHDT and CDR2 YYEEEE. The CDR3 sequence is 14 residues long. V was pared by 5 bases and J by 2 bases, with 11 bases between. The CDR3 spells CASRPRDPGNTIYF. CDR3 nucleotide sequence: TGTGCCAGCAGACCTAGGGATCCTGGAAACACCATATATTTT.

The CDR3 DNA reads as TGTGCCAGCAGTTTAAATGGCTACACCTTC. Translated: CASSLNGYTF. The rearrangement joins TRBV28 to TRBJ1-2, with D unresolved. The CDR3 extends over 10 amino acids. The ends were cut back, 2 bases at V and 6 bases at J, with 1 base in the middle. Germline V CDR1 and CDR2: MDHEN, SYDVKM.

The chain uses TRBV5-4 and TRBJ2-5, with D unresolved. Germline-derived CDR1 and CDR2 are SGHNT and YYREEE (reference sequence). CDR3 length: 16 amino acids. V gave up 0 bases and J gave up 0 bases, with 12 bases separating them. For the CDR3, the DNA is TGTGCCAGCAGCTTGGATACCGGAGTGTACCAAGAGACCCAGTACTTC. Its translation is CASSLDTGVYQETQYF.

The chain couples TRBV5-1 to TRBJ1-5; 8 bases map to TRBD1. Germline loops: CDR1 SGHRS, CDR2 YFSETQ. There are 14 residues in the CDR3. The trim removed 0 bases at V and 5 bases at J, leaving 1 base unmatched. CDR3 sequence: CASSLAGGDQPQHF. Here the CDR3 DNA reads TGCGCCAGCAGCTTGGCAGGGGGCGATCAGCCCCAGCATTTT.

The chain joins TRBV2 to TRBJ1-3, with TRBD1 identical over 7 bases. V gave up 8 bases and J gave up 3 bases; unmatched junction bases: 4. The germline V gene has CDR1 SNHLY and CDR2 FYNNEI. This CDR3 comprises 13 residues. Here the CDR3 reads CASQGGLGNTIYF. For the CDR3, the DNA is TGTGCCAGCCAAGGGGGCCTTGGAAACACCATATATTTT.

The CDR3 sequence: CSVGGDTEAFF. CDR3 nucleotide sequence: TGCAGCGTTGGTGGGGATACTGAAGCTTTCTTT. J is TRBJ1-1 and V is TRBV29-1; D uncertain. This CDR3 spans 11 amino acids. In germline, CDR1 is SQVTM, CDR2 ANQGSEA. Trimming took 4 bases from V and 5 from J, leaving 8 bases between them.

The chain joins TRBV20-1 to TRBJ2-7; D is ambiguous. Germline V CDR1 and CDR2: DFQATT, SNEGSKA (reference sequence). V gave up 3 bases and J gave up 3 bases, with 6 bases separating them. The CDR3 contains 11 residues. CDR3 protein: CSASNRYEQYF. CDR3 DNA sequence: TGCAGTGCTAGTAACCGCTACGAGCAGTACTTC.

The V call is TRBV6-5, the J call TRBJ1-4; no firm D call. V was pared by 5 bases and J by 7 bases, with 14 bases between. The CDR3 is 14 residues long. Germline values: CDR1 MNHEY, CDR2 SVGAGI. The CDR3: CASSERHVGEKLFF. CDR3 sequence (DNA): TGTGCCAGCAGTGAAAGGCACGTGGGTGAAAAACTGTTTTTT.

The chain combines TRBV30 with TRBJ1-3; D unclear. This CDR3 is built from 13 residues. Germline V gene data show CDR1 as GTSNPN and CDR2 as SVGIG (reference sequence). The V end lost 2 bases, the J end lost 3 bases, and 8 bases lay between the germline ends. CDR3 sequence reads: CAWSKGLGNTIYF. CDR3 nucleotides: TGTGCCTGGAGTAAAGGACTTGGAAACACCATATATTTT.

This clone was detected only once. The chain combines TRBV5-1 with TRBJ2-1; TRBD1 or TRBD2 may be the D gene (5 bases each). V was cut by 0 bases and J by 0 bases, with 10 bases left in between. Germline V gene sequence: CDR1 SGHRS, CDR2 YFSETQ. The CDR3 sequence is 16 residues long. The CDR3: CASSLDPGSSYNEQFF. DNA for the CDR3: TGCGCCAGCAGCTTGGATCCAGGGAGCTCCTACAATGAGCAGTTCTTC. The entire variable domain, with the rest obtained from reference TRBV5-1 and TRBJ2-1, is as follows: KAGVTQTPRYLIKTRGQQVTLSCSPISGHRSVSWYQQTPGQGLQFLFEYFSETQRNKGNFPGRFSGRQFSNSRSEMNVSTLELGDSALYLCASSLDPGSSYNEQFFGPGTRLTVL.

The chain recombines TRBV4-1 with TRBJ1-1; D is unresolved. CDR3 size: 16 residues. Per germline, CDR1 MGHRA and CDR2 YSYEKL. The V end was cut by 3 bases, the J end by 4 bases, with 18 bases between. CDR3 residues: CASSHGTREVGTEAFF. CDR3 in DNA: TGCGCCAGCAGCCACGGAACTAGGGAGGTGGGCACTGAAGCTTTCTTT.

This clone was detected once. The chain joins TRBV5-4 to TRBJ2-1, with 10 bases lining up with TRBD2. Germline V gene data show CDR1 as SGHNT and CDR2 as YYREEE (reference sequence). The CDR3 extends over 16 amino acids. V lost 4 bases and J lost 3; bases outside the gene matches: 7. CDR3 sequence reads: CASSRSGGANYNEQFF. The CDR3 region has the DNA TGTGCCAGCAGCCGGAGCGGGGGGGCCAACTACAATGAGCAGTTCTTC.

This chain connects TRBV14 to TRBJ2-7; tentative D call: TRBD1 (6 bases). V was trimmed by 4 bases and J by 3 bases, leaving 13 bases between them. This CDR3 is 14 amino acids long. The germline V gene has CDR1 SGHDN and CDR2 FVKESK. The CDR3 DNA reads TGTGCCAGCAGCCCATCCTTGGACAGCTACGAGCAGTACTTC. This gives the protein CASSPSLDSYEQYF.

This chain connects TRBV6-5 to TRBJ2-5; no clear D. V lost 5 bases to trimming and J lost 0 bases, with 7 bases between them. CDR1 MNHEY and CDR2 SVGAGI come from the germline V gene. The CDR3 length is 13 residues. CDR3 region: CASSGSYQETQYF. The CDR3 DNA sequence: TGTGCCAGCAGTGGTAGCTACCAAGAGACCCAGTACTTC.

This clone was counted a few times. The V call is TRBV30, the J call TRBJ1-1; no reliable D call. The CDR3 length is 12 residues. Looked up from germline, CDR1 is GTSNPN and CDR2 is SVGIG (reference sequence). Trimming cost V 4 bases and J 0 bases, with 6 bases left between them. This CDR3 is CAWKRMNTEAFF. CDR3 nucleotide sequence: TGTGCCTGGAAACGGATGAACACTGAAGCTTTCTTT.

The J gene is TRBJ2-1, the V gene TRBV7-9; TRBD2 matches at 10 bases. V shed 4 bases, J shed 7 bases, and the junction held 7 bases outside the gene matches. Germline loops: CDR1 SEHNR, CDR2 FQNEAQ (reference sequence). CDR3 length: 15 amino acids. For the CDR3, the DNA is TGTGCCAGCAGCTCTCTCCAGGGACTAGCGAATGAGCAGTTCTTC. This gives the protein CASSSLQGLANEQFF.

The chain carries TRBV29-1 and TRBJ1-1, with 9 bases identical to TRBD1. With V trimmed by 3 bases and J by 3 bases, 20 bases remained unmatched. The CDR3 has 19 residues. Germline CDR1 SQVTM, CDR2 ANQGSEA. CDR3 coding DNA: TGCAGCGTTGACTATTCCCGGGACAGGGCAAGAACGAAGGACACTGAAGCTTTCTTT. Translated, it gives CSVDYSRDRARTKDTEAFF.

The chain joins TRBV7-9 to TRBJ2-2; D uncertain. The CDR3 is made up of 15 amino acids. Trimming took 4 bases from V and 1 from J, leaving 10 bases between them. Looked up from germline, CDR1 is SEHNR and CDR2 is FQNEAQ (reference sequence). The CDR3 region is CASSSGGRNTGELFF. The CDR3 DNA follows: TGTGCCAGCAGCTCAGGCGGACGGAACACCGGGGAGCTGTTTTTT.

This clone was counted a single time. This sequence joins TRBV5-1 and TRBJ2-7; D is unclear. The germline V and J ends were trimmed by 0 bases and 3 bases, with 13 bases remaining between them. CDR1 and CDR2 from the germline V gene are SGHRS and YFSETQ. The CDR3 runs to 15 residues. CDR3 DNA: TGCGCCAGCAGCTTGGAGGCAGGTTTTTACTACGAGCAGTACTTC. It is translated as CASSLEAGFYYEQYF. The whole variable domain, remainder taken from reference TRBV5-1 and TRBJ2-7, is KAGVTQTPRYLIKTRGQQVTLSCSPISGHRSVSWYQQTPGQGLQFLFEYFSETQRNKGNFPGRFSGRQFSNSRSEMNVSTLELGDSALYLCASSLEAGFYYEQYFGPGTRLTVT.

This clone was observed once. The chain uses TRBV20-1 and TRBJ2-3; 9 bases line up with TRBD2. The CDR3 spans 11 residues. The germline CDR1 and CDR2 sequences are DFQATT and SNEGSKA (reference sequence). V was clipped by 7 bases and J by 9 bases; unmatched bases: 5. The CDR3 region is CSVPGLATQYF. CDR3 DNA: TGCAGTGTTCCAGGACTAGCGACGCAGTATTTT.

This chain connects TRBV7-3 to TRBJ2-3; a weak D match, TRBD2 (6 bases). V was cut by 4 bases and J by 3 bases, with 11 bases left in between. The CDR3 consists of 14 residues. CDR1 is SGHTA and CDR2 is FQGTGA in the germline V gene. CDR3 protein: CASSSGVKTDTQYF. The CDR3 bases are TGTGCCAGCAGCTCGGGGGTAAAAACAGATACGCAGTATTTT.

This clone was observed a few times. The V call is TRBV18, the J call TRBJ2-1, with D unclear. The CDR3 is 12 amino acids. CDR1 is KGHSH, CDR2 LQKENI, per germline. Trimming took off 4 bases at V and 9 bases at J, with 10 bases between the two ends. The CDR3 loop reads CASSLLVTEQFF. CDR3 DNA sequence: TGTGCCAGCTCACTTCTAGTTACTGAGCAGTTCTTC.